Presented here are 3 T cell receptor beta chains from one specimen sequenced in a study of blood T cells in healthy people across ages (dated by TCRdb to the mid-2010s). The receptor library was made with 5' RACE. The sample was run on an Illumina HiSeq 2500. The second PCR ran for about 6 to 12 cycles and used a J-beta primer mix along with a sample-barcoded 5' primer. TCRdb reworked the public reads: Q25 trimming with fastp, MiXCR clone assembly, productive beta chains retained. Every CDR3 protein is listed once, alongside the most common genes and DNA of its rows. In all, the sample holds hundreds of thousands of distinct CDR3 sequences, and approximately 53% of those were seen once. Under 30% of the sample is held by the ten biggest clonotypes. Material for sequencing was blood. These TCRs come from a man aged 35-49 years in good health.

The V and J genes are TRBV20-1 and TRBJ1-2, with D perhaps TRBD1 (6 bases). Germline V lookup: CDR1 DFQATT, CDR2 SNEGSKA (reference sequence). Between the trimmed V and J ends, which lost 0 bases and 4 bases, there was a span of 15 bases. The CDR3 has 15 amino acids. The chain's CDR3 is CSARDRGQPPYGYTF. The CDR3 DNA is TGCAGTGCTAGAGATAGGGGACAACCCCCCTATGGCTACACCTTC.

This clonotype was observed at least ten times. V gene TRBV5-1 combines with J gene TRBJ2-6; 10 nucleotides agree with TRBD1. Trimming cost V 3 bases and J 0 bases; bases outside gene matches: 12. CDR1 and CDR2 (germline): SGHRS, YFSETQ. This CDR3 comprises 20 residues. Here the CDR3 DNA reads TGCGCCAGCAGCTCTGGACTCCCCGGGACAGGGGACTCTGGGGCCAACGTCCTGACTTTC. Its translation: CASSSGLPGTGDSGANVLTF.

This clonotype turned up a few times. This rearrangement joins TRBV10-3 to TRBJ2-3, with 7 bases that match TRBD2. The V and J ends lost 6 bases and 4 bases, in that order; junction bases with no gene match: 13. The CDR3 is made up of 16 amino acids. CDR1 and CDR2 from the germline V gene are ENHRY and SYGVKD. CDR3 region: CAIRTPGRESADTQYF. DNA for the CDR3: TGTGCCATCAGGACTCCGGGGCGGGAGAGTGCAGATACGCAGTATTTT.